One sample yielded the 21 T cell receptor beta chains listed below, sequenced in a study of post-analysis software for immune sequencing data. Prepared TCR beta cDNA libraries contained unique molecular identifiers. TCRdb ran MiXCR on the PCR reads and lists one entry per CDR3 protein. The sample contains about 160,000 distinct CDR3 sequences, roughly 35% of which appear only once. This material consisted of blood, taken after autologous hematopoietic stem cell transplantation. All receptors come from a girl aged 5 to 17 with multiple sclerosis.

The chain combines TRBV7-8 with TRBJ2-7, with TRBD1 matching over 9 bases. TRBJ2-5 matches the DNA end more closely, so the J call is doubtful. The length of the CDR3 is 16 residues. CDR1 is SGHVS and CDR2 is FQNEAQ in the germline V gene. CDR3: CASSYNRGPGDETQYF. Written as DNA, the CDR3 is TGTGCCAGCAGCTATAACAGGGGGCCGGGGGATGAGACCCAGTACTTC.

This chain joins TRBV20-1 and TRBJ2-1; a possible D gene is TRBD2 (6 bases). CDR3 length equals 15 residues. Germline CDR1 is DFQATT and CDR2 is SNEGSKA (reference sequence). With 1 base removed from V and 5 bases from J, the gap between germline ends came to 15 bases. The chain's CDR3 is CSARVSGSWNNEQFF. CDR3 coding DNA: TGCAGTGCTAGAGTGTCCGGGAGCTGGAACAATGAGCAGTTCTTC.

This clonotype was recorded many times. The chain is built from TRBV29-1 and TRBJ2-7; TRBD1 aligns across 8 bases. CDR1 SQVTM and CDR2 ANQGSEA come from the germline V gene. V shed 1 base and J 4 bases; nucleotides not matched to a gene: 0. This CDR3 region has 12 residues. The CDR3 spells CSVEGQGYEQYF. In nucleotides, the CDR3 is TGCAGCGTTGAAGGACAGGGGTACGAGCAGTACTTC.

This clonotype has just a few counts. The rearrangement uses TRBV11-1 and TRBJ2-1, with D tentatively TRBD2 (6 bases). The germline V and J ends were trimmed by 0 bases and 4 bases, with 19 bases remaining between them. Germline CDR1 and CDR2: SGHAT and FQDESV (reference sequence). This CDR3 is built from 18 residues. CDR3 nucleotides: TGTGCCAGCAGCTTAGCCCGGGCGTGGCGGGAAGCTTACAATGAGCAGTTCTTC. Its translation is CASSLARAWREAYNEQFF.

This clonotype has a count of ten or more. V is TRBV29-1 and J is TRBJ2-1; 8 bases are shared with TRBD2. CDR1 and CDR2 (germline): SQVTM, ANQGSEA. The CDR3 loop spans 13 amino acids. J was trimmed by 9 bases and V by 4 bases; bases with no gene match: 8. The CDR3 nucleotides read TGCAGCGTTGTCCCCGGGACTAGGGGTGAGCAGTTCTTC. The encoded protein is CSVVPGTRGEQFF.

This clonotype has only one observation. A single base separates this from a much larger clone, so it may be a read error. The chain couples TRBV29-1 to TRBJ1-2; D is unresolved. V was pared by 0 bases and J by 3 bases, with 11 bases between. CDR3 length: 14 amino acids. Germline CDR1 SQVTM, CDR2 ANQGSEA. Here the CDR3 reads CSVEDQSWDYGYTF. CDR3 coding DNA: TGCAGCGTTGAAGATCAATCATGGGACTATGGCTACACCTTC.

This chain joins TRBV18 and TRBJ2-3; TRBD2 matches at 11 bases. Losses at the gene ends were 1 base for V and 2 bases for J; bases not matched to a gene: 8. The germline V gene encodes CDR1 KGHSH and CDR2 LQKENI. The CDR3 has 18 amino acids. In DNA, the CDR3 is TGTGCCAGCTCACCACTAGCGGGAGGGCCCTCGAACACAGATACGCAGTATTTT. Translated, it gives CASSPLAGGPSNTDTQYF.

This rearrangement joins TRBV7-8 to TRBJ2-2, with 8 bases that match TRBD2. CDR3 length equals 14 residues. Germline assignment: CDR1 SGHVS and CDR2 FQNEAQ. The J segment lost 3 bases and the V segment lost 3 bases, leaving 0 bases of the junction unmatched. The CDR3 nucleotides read TGTGCCAGCAGCTTCGGGAGGGACACCGGGGAGCTGTTTTTT. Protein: CASSFGRDTGELFF.

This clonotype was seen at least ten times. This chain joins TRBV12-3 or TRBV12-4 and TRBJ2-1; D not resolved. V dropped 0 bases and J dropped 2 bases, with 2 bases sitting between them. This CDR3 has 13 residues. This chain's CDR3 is CASSLAPYNEQFF. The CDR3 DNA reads TGTGCCAGCAGTTTAGCACCCTACAATGAGCAGTTCTTC.

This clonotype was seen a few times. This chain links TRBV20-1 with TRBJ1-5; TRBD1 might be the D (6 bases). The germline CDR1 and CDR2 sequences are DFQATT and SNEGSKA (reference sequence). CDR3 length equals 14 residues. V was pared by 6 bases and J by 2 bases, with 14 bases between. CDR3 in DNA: TGCAGTGCCCAGGGGTCGGGTGGCAATCAGCCCCAGCATTTT. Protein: CSAQGSGGNQPQHF.

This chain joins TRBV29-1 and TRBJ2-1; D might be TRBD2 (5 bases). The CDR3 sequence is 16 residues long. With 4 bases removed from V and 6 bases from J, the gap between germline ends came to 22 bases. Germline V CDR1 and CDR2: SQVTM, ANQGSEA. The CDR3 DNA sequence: TGCAGCGTTGTTGGGAGCGGCCCTACGGGGTTCAATGAGCAGTTCTTC. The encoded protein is CSVVGSGPTGFNEQFF.

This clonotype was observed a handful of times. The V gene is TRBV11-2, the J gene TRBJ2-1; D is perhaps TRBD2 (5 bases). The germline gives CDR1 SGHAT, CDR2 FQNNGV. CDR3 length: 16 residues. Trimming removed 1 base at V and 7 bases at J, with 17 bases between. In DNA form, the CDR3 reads TGTGCCAGCAGCTTAGTAGACTACCCACCCACGAATGAGCAGTTCTTC. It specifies CASSLVDYPPTNEQFF.

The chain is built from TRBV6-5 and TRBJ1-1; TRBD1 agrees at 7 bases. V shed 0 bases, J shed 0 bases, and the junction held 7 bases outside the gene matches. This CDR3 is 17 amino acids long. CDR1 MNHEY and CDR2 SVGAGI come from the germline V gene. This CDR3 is CASSYSTVGQVNTEAFF. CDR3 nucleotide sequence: TGTGCCAGCAGTTACTCGACCGTCGGACAGGTGAACACTGAAGCTTTCTTT.

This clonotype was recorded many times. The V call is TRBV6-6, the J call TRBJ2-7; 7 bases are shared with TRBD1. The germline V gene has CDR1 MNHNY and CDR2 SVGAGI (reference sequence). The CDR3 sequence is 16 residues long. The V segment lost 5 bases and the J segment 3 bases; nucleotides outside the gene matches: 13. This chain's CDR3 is CASSKTPAGQVYEQYF. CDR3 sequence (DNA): TGTGCCAGCAGTAAAACCCCTGCTGGACAGGTCTACGAGCAGTACTTC.

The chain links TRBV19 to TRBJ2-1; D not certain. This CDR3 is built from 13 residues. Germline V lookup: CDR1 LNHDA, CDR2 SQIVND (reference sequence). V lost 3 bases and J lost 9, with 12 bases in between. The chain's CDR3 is CASSMVVGSEQFF. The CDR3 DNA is TGTGCCAGTAGTATGGTGGTGGGTAGTGAGCAGTTCTTC.

CDR3: CASSIGQVGHSNQPQHF. The DNA for the CDR3 is TGTGCCAGTAGTATAGGACAGGTGGGACATAGCAATCAGCCCCAGCATTTT. V usage is TRBV19 and J usage is TRBJ1-5; maybe TRBD1 (6 bases). This CDR3 spans 17 amino acids. V gave up 1 base and J gave up 0 bases, with 13 bases separating them. Germline V gene data show CDR1 as LNHDA and CDR2 as SQIVND (reference sequence).

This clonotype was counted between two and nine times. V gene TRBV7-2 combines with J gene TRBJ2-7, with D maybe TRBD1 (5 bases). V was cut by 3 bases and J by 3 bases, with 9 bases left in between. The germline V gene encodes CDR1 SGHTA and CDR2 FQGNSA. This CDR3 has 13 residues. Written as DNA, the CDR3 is TGTGCCAGCAGCTTCTCGGACAACTACGAGCAGTACTTC. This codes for CASSFSDNYEQYF.

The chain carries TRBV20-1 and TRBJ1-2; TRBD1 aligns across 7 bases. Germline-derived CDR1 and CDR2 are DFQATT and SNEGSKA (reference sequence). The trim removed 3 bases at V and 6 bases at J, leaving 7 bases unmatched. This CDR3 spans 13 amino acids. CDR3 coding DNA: TGCAGTGCTAGGCCGGGACAGAAGAATGGCTACACCTTC. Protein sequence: CSARPGQKNGYTF.

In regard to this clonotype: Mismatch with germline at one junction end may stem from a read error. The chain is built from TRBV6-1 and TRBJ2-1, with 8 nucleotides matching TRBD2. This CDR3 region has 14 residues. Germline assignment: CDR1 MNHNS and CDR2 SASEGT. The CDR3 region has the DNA TGTGCCAGCGCCTTACATGGACTAGCCAGCCGTCAGTGCTTC. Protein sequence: CASALHGLASRQCF.

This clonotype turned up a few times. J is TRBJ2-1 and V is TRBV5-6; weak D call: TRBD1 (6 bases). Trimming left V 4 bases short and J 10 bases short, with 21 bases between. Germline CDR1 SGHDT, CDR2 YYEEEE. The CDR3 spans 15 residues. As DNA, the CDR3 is TGTGCCAGCAGCAAACTCGTTTACAGGGATGACGAGCAGTTCTTC. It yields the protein CASSKLVYRDDEQFF.

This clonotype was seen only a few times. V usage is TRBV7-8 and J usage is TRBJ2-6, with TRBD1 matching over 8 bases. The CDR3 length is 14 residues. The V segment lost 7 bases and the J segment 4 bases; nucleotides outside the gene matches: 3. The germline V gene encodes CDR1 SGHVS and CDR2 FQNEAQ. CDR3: CASTDRAGANVLTF. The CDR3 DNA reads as TGTGCCAGCACGGACAGGGCCGGGGCCAACGTCCTGACTTTC.